This record concerns one T cell receptor (beta chain) sequence. Its matching antigen is unknown. This sample stems from a study of CD8+ T cells in alopecia areata. Study findings and constraints: An increase in clonality over normal scalp was evident in lesional scalp, especially alopecia totalis/universalis. Sequenced scalp T cells also include alphabeta T cells resident in normal skin. While tofacitinib was given, many expanded lesional clones persisted in scalp and blood.

Reverse transcription of extracted RNA yielded cDNA, which provided the sequencing template. Measured with immunoSEQ multiplex PCR; TCRdb has only the in-frame clones, and not every one. The table shows 130,000 to 150,000 clones, with roughly four fifths occurring only once. Germline V lookup: CDR1 SQVTM, CDR2 ANQGSEA. The CDR3 runs 13 residues. V dropped 2 bases and J dropped 4 bases, with 11 bases sitting between them. Indicated treatment: oral pan-JAK inhibitor, 5-10 mg twice daily. Researchers gathered lesional scalp punch biopsies and peripheral blood from patients with alopecia areata. The receptor comes from a human donor with alopecia areata. This specimen was CD8+ T cells sorted from blood, taken at week 4, from a patient treated with tofacitinib. V is TRBV29-1 and J is TRBJ2-5; D gene uncertain. The CDR3 loop reads CSVEFGLGETQYF. Here the CDR3 DNA reads TGCAGCGTTGAATTTGGGTTAGGAGAGACCCAGTACTTC.